This T cell receptor (beta chain) was documented in a study of sequential checkpoint blockade in melanoma. As to treatment: randomized to nivolumab then ipilimumab (arm A) or the reverse (arm B). This table comes from immunoSEQ multiplex PCR, and its TCRdb copy is limited to in-frame clones, with some not included. The top ten clones hold roughly a tenth of a sample with around 9,900 clones, roughly 23% of them seen once. Sample: tumor tissue (inferred from file names), taken from a patient given nivolumab and ipilimumab in sequence. This clonotype was obtained from a human donor with melanoma.

CDR3 in amino acids: CASSPGGQGRPYEQYF. The CDR3 region has the DNA TGCGCCAGCAGCCCGGGGGGACAGGGGAGGCCCTACGAGCAGTACTTC. The chain recombines TRBV1 with TRBJ2-7; TRBD1, the table's D call, lacks a check against the DNA. TRBV1 represents a pseudogene. The CDR3 sequence is 16 residues long.